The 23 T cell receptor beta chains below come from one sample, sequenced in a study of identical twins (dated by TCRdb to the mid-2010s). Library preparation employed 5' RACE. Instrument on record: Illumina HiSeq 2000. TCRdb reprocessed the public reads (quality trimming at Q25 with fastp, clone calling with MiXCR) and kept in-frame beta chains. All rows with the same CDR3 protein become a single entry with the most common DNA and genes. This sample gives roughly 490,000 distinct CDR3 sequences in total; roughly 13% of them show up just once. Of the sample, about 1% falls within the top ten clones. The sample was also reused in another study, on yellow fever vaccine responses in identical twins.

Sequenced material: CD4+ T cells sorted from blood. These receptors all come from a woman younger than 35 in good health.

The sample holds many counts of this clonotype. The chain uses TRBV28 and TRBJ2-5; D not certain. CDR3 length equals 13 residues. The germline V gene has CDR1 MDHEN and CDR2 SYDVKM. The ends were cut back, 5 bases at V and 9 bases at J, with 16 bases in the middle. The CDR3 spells CASSLADVRAQYF. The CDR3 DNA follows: TGTGCCAGCAGTCTTGCGGACGTCCGGGCCCAGTACTTC.

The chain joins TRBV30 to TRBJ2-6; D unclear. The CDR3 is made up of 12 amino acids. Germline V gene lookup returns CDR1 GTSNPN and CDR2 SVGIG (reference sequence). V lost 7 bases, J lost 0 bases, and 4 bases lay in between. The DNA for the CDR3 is TGTGCCTTGTACTCTGGGGCCAACGTCCTGACTTTC. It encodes CALYSGANVLTF.

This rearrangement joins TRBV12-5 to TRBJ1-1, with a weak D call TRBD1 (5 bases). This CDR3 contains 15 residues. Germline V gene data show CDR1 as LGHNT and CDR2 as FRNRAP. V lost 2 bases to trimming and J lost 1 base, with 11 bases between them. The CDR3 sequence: CASGLSDSTNTEAFF. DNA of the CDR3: TGTGCTAGTGGTTTGAGCGACAGCACGAACACTGAAGCTTTCTTT.

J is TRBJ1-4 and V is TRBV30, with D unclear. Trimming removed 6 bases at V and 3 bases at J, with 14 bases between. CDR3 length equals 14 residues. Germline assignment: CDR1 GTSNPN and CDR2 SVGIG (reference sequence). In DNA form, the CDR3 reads TGTGCCTGTAATCCGAAGCGGGCTAATGAAAAACTGTTTTTT. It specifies CACNPKRANEKLFF.

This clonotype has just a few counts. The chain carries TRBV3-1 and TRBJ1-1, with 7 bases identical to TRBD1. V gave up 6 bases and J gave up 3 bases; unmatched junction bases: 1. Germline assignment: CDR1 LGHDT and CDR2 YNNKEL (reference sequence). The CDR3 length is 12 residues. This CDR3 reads CASRQGYTEAFF. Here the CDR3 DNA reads TGTGCCAGCAGACAGGGGTACACTGAAGCTTTCTTT.

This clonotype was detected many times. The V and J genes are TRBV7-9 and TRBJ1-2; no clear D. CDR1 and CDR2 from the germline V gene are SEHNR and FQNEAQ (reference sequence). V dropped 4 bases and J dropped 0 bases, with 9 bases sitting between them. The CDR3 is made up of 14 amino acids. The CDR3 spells CASSSPTSNYGYTF. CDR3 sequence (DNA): TGTGCCAGCAGCTCCCCTACCTCTAACTATGGCTACACCTTC. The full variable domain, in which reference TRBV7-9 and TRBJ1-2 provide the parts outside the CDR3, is DTGVSQNPRHKITKRGQNVTFRCDPISEHNRLYWYRQTLGQGPEFLTYFQNEAQLEKSRLLSDRFSAERPKGSFSTLEIQRTEQGDSAMYLCASSSPTSNYGYTFGSGTRLTVV.

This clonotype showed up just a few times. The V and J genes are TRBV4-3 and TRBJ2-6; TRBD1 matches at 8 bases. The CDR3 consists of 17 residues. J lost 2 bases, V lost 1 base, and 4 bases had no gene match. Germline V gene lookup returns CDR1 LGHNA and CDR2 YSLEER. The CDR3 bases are TGCGCCAGCAGCCAAGGTGCAGGGGGCACTGGGGCCAACGTCCTGACTTTC. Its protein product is CASSQGAGGTGANVLTF.

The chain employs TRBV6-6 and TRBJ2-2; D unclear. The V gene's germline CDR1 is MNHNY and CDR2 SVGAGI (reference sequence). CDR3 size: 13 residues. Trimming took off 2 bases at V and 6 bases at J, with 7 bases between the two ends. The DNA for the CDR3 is TGTGCCAGCAGTTACCCCTCCCCCGGGGAGCTGTTTTTT. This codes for CASSYPSPGELFF.

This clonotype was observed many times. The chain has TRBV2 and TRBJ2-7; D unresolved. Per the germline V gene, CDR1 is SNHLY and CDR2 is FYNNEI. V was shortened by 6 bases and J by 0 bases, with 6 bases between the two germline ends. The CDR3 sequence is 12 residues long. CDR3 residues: CASSASSYEQYF. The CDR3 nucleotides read TGTGCCAGCAGCGCGAGCTCCTACGAGCAGTACTTC.

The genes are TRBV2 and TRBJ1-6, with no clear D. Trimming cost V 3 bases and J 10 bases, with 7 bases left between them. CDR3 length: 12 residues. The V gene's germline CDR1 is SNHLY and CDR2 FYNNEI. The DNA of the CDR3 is TGTGCCAGCAGTGACTTGGGCTCACCCCTCCACTTT. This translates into CASSDLGSPLHF.

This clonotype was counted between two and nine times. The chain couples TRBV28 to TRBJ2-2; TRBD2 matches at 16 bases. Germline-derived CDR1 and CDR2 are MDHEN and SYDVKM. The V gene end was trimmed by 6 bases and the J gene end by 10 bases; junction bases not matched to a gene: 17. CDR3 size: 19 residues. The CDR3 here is CASRSGTSGRALGRAELFF. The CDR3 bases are TGTGCCAGCAGATCCGGGACTAGCGGGAGGGCCCTGGGGCGCGCGGAGCTGTTTTTT.

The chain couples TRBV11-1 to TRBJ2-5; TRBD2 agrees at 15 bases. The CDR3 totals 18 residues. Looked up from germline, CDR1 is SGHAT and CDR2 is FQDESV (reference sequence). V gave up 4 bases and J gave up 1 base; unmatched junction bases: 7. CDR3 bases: TGTGCCAGCAGCTCAAGGGGACTAGCGGGGGGAGTCCAAGAGACCCAGTACTTC. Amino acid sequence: CASSSRGLAGGVQETQYF.

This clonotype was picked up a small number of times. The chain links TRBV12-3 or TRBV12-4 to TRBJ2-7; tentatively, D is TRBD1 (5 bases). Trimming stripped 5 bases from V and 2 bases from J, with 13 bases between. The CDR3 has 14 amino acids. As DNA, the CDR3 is TGTGCCAGCAGTCCCTCCGTGACAGCCTACGAGCAGTACTTC. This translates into CASSPSVTAYEQYF.

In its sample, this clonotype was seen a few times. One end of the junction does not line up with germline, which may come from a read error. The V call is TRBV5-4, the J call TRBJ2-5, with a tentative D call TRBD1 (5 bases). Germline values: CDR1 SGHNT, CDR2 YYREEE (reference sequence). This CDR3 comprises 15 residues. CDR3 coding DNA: TGTGCCTGCCAGGGAACTTTCGGATCAGGAGAGAACCAGTACTTC. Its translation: CACQGTFGSGENQYF. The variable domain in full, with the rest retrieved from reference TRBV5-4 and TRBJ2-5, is ETGVTQSPTHLIKTRGQQVTLRCSSQSGHNTVSWYQQALGQGPQFIFQYYREEENGRGNFPPRFSGLQFPNYSSELNVNALELDDSALYLCACQGTFGSGENQYFGPGTRLLVL.

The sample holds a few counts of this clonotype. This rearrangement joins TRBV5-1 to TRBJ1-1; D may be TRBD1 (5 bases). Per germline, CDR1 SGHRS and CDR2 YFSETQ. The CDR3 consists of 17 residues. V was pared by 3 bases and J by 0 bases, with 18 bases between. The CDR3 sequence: CASSSTEVRGLNTEAFF. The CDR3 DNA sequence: TGCGCCAGCAGCTCTACGGAAGTCCGGGGCCTGAACACTGAAGCTTTCTTT.

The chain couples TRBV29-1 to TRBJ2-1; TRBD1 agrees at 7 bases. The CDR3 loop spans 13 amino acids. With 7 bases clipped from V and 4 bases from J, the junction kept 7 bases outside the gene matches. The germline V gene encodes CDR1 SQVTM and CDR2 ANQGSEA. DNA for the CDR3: TGCAGCGCCCCGGGACAGATTTACAATGAGCAGTTCTTC. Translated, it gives CSAPGQIYNEQFF.

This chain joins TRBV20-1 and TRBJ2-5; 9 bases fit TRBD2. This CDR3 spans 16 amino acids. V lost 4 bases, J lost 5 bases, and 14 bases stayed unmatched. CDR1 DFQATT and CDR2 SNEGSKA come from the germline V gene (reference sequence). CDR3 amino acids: CSATPAGAGGRETQYF. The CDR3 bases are TGCAGTGCTACCCCTGCTGGGGCGGGAGGGCGGGAGACCCAGTACTTC.

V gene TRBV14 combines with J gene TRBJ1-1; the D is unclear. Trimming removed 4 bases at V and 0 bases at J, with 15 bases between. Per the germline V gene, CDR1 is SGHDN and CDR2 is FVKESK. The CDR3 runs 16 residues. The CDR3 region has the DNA TGTGCCAGCAGCCGCGTTAGAGCCAGCATGAACACTGAAGCTTTCTTT. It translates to CASSRVRASMNTEAFF.

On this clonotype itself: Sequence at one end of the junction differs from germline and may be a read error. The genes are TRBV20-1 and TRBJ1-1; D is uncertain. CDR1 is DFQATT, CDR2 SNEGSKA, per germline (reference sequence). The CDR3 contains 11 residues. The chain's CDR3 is CSASGNDEGIF. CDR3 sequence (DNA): TGCAGTGCTAGCGGGAACGACGAGGGCATTTTT.

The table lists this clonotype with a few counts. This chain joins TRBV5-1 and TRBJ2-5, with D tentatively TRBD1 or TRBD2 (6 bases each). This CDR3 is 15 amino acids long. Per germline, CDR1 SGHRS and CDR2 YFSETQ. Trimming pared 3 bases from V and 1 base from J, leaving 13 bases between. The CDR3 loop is CASSSRTAGQETQYF. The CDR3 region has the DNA TGCGCCAGCAGCTCTCGGACAGCGGGCCAAGAGACCCAGTACTTC. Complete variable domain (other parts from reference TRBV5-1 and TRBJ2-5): KAGVTQTPRYLIKTRGQQVTLSCSPISGHRSVSWYQQTPGQGLQFLFEYFSETQRNKGNFPGRFSGRQFSNSRSEMNVSTLELGDSALYLCASSSRTAGQETQYFGPGTRLLVL.

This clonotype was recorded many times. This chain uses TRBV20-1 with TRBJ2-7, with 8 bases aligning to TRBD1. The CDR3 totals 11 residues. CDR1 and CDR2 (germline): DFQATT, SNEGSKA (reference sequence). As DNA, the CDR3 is TGCGGCCTACAGGGGGAGTACGAGCAGTACTTC. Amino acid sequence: CGLQGEYEQYF.

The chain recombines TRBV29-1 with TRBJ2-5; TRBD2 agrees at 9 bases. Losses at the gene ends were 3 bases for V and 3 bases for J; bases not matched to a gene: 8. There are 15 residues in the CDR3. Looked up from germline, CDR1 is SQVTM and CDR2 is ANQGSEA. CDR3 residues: CSVDGAGGPKETQYF. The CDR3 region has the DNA TGCAGCGTTGATGGTGCGGGGGGGCCGAAAGAGACCCAGTACTTC.

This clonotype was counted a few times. The CDR3 loop reads CASSVGTSGSIHVQYF. The CDR3 nucleotides read TGTGCCAGCAGCGTCGGGACTAGCGGGAGCATCCATGTCCAGTACTTC. The chain is built from TRBV27 and TRBJ2-5, with 14 bases that match TRBD2. Germline CDR1 and CDR2: MNHEY and SMNVEV (reference sequence). This CDR3 has 16 amino acids. Losses at the gene ends were 6 bases for V and 10 bases for J; bases not matched to a gene: 13.